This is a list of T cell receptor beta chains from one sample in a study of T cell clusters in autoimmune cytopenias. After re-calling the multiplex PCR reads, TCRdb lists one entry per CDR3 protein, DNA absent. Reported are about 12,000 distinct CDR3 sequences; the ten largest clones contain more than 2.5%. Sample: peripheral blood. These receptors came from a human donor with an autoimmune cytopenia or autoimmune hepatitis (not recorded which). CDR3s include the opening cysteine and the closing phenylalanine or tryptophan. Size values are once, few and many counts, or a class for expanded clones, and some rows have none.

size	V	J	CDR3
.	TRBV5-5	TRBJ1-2	CASSLVAGGLGGYTF
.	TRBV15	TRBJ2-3	CATSRDTGVDTQYF
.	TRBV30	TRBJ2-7	CAWSVMGYEQYF
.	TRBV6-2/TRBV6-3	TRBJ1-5	CASSLGNQPQHF
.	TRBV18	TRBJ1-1	CASTPGLTEEAFF
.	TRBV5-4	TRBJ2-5	CASSLVNSGETQYF
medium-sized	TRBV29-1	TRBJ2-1	CSVARSGFSYNEQFF
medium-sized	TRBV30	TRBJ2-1	CAWSVDVVEKQFF
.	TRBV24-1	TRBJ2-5	CATSEWTGDRETQYF
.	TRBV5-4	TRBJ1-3	CASRRTGSGNTIYF
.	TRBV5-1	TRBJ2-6	CASSGGIDSGANVLTF
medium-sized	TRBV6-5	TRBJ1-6	CASSRDSNSPLHF
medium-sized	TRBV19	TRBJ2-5	CASSVKLGRETQYF
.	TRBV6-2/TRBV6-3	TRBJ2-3	CASSYSIGATDTQYF
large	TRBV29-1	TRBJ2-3	CSVEDGKKGMWTDTQYF
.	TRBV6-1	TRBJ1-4	CASSEDWGSYEKLFF
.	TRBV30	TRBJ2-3	CAWSSPYLAMITDTQYF
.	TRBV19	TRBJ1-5	CASKGISGNQPQHF
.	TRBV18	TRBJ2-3	CASSIRRGTDTQYF
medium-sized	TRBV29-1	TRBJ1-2	CSAGGGEVRRDKGYTF
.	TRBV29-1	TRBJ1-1	CSVVWGLNTEAFF
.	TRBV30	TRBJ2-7	CAWSVQASGSYEQYF
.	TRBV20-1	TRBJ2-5	CSAGQGGAQETQYF
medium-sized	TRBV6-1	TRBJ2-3	CASSRTASTDTQYF
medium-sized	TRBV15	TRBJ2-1	CATSSWGGSDYNEQFF
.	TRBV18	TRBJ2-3	CASSPVAGGDTQYF
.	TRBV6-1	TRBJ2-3	CASNPLAPSTDTQYF
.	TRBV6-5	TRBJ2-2	CASSYAGPQGTGELFF
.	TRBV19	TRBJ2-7	CASSIADYSYEQYF
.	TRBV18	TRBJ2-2	CASSPRDRVSNTGELFF
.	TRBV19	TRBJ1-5	CASIGQGKSNQPQHF
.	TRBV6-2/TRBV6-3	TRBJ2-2	CASSYLRTGGTGELFF
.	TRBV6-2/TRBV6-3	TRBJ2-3	CASSYLQTGLTDTQYF
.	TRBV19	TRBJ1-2	CASSPTGEANYGYTF
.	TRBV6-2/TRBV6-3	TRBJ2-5	CASSYSIPRGETQYF
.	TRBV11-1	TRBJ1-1	CASSLVAAGGGTEAFF
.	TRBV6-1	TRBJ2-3	CASSEDGASGDPQYF
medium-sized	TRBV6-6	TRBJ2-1	CASGHGAAYEQFF
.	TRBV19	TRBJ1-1	CASSTPRYRGMNTEAFF
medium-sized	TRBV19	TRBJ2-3	CASRGANTDTQYF
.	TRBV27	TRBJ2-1	CASSPGLADNEQFF
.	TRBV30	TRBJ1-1	CAWFGGLGAFF
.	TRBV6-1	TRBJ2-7	CASSEAGGLARHYEQYF
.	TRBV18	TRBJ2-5	CASSPPSGNQETQYF
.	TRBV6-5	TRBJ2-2	CASRPYFTGTGGAGELFF
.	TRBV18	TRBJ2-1	CASSPDLANEQFF
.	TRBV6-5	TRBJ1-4	CASSLDRDEANEKLFF
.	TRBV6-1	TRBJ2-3	CASQGWGASTDTQYF
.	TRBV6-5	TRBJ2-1	CASSYKAGGDLNEQFF
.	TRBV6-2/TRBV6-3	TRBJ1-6	CASDGGTYNSPLHF
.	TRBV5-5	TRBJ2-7	CASSLVAGGPYEQYF
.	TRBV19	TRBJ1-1	CASSIGAGASNTEAFF
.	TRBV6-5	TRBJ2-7	CASRRTGGLYEQYF
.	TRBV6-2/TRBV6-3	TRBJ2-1	CASSLTRNEQFF
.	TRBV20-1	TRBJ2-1	CSAKPRDRIYNEQFF
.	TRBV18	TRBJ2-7	CASSFPENVYEQYF